This T cell receptor beta chain was recovered during a study of shared clonotypes between healthy human individuals. The CDR3 has 14 residues. Trimming removed 2 bases from V and 4 bases from J, with 14 bases in between. Germline CDR1 and CDR2: SQVTM and ANQGSEA. The protocol was immunoSEQ multiplex PCR, while the TCRdb copy is restricted to in-frame clones and leaves out a portion. The sample shows 1 million to 1.3 million clones, around 82% of them seen only once. With respect to this clone: The antigen remains undetermined.

Points from the study as a whole: Large depth notwithstanding, sorted-subset sequencing proved incomplete by rarefaction. In contrast to clonotypes shared by all four donors, non-shared clonotypes had lower generation probabilities.

HIV-negative, healthy adults without recent acute infections or vaccinations were the donors. The CD4+ fraction was divided into a CD45RA+ naive subset and a CD45RA-negative memory subset. This TCR derives from a man younger than 35 in good health. Some clones in this sample may be carry-over from other donors' samples. The chain has TRBV29-1 and TRBJ1-1, with a tentative D call TRBD1 (6 bases). Source material: memory CD4+ T cells from PBMCs. Subset reported: CD45RA-negative fraction. The CDR3 DNA reads as TGCAGCGTTGAATTTAGGCTACAGGGCACTGAAGCTTTCTTT. This codes for CSVEFRLQGTEAFF.